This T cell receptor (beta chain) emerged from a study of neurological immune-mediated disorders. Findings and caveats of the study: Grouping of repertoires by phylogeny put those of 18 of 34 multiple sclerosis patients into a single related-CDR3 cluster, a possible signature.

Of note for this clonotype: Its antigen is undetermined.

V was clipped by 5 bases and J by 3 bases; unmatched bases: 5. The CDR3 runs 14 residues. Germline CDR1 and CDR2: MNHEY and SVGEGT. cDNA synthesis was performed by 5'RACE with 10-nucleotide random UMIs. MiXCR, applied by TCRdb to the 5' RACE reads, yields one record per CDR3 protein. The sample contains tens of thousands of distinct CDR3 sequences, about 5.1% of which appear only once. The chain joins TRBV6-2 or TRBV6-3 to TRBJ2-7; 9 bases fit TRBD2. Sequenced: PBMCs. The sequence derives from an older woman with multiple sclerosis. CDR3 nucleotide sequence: TGTGCCAGCAGTCCCGGGACTAGCAGCTACGAGCAGTACTTC. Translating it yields CASSPGTSSYEQYF.